A selection of T cell receptor beta chains follows, all from one sample in a study of T-cell memory formation after mild COVID-19. Each CDR3 protein gets one entry after TCRdb re-called the 5' RACE reads with MiXCR. The sample yields roughly 160,000 distinct CDR3 sequences, approximately 13% seen once. Sequenced sample: PBMCs or a T cell subset sorted from them (not recorded which). These receptors were collected from a man between 18 and 29 years old who had mild COVID-19 (a few samples of this study predate the infection). Cell type and time point are not known. CDR3s include the opening cysteine and the closing phenylalanine or tryptophan. D genes are given only for firm matches. Clone size appears in some rows only: once, few, many, or a class for an expanded clone.

-	-	TRBJ1-4	TRBV27	TGTGCCAGCAGTGCCTCCGCCCCTAATGAAAAACTGTTTTTT	CASSASAPNEKLFF
-	TRBD2	TRBJ2-3	TRBV24-1	TGTGCCACCAGGGGCACTAGCGGGGCGTTAGATACGCAGTATTTT	CATRGTSGALDTQYF
few	-	TRBJ1-1	TRBV5-1	TGCGCCAGCAGAGGTGGGGGTACCACTGAAGCTTTCTTT	CASRGGGTTEAFF
many	-	TRBJ2-5	TRBV5-1	TGCGCCAGCAGCTACGGCCCCCAAGAGACCCAGTACTTC	CASSYGPQETQYF
few	TRBD2	TRBJ2-3	TRBV12-3/TRBV12-4	TGTGCCAGCAGTTTTGGGGCGGGGGGGCCTGTGAGTACAGATACGCAGTATTTT	CASSFGAGGPVSTDTQYF
-	-	TRBJ2-5	TRBV20-1	TGCAGTGCCGAACCTGCCGACCAGGGGAGAGAGACCCAGTACTTC	CSAEPADQGRETQYF
few	TRBD1	TRBJ1-5	TRBV2	TGTGCCAGCGGGGGGGGGACAGGGATGGCGCAGCCCCAGCATTTT	CASGGGTGMAQPQHF
few	TRBD1	TRBJ1-1	TRBV7-9	TGTGCCATCCTGGACAGGGGTAACACTGAAGCTTTCTTT	CAILDRGNTEAFF
few	-	TRBJ2-3	TRBV5-1	TGCGCCAGCAGCGCCCAGAGCAGCACAGATACGCAGTATTTT	CASSAQSSTDTQYF
many	-	TRBJ1-1	TRBV10-3	TGTGCCATCAACCATGGTAGGGGGACTGAAGCTTTCTTT	CAINHGRGTEAFF
few	-	TRBJ1-5	TRBV19	TGTGCCACAACAGGGTCCTGGGGGCCCCAGCATTTT	CATTGSWGPQHF
-	TRBD2	TRBJ2-3	TRBV4-2	TGTGCCAGCAGCCAAGGCAGGACTAGCGGGGGGGAAGATACGCAGTATTTT	CASSQGRTSGGEDTQYF
few	-	TRBJ2-3	TRBV20-1	TGCAGTTCTAAATCAGGGGTGCGGACAGATACGCAGTATTTT	CSSKSGVRTDTQYF
many	TRBD2	TRBJ2-3	TRBV27	TGTGCCAGCAGTAACGGGGGGGAGACAGATACGCAGTATTTT	CASSNGGETDTQYF
-	-	TRBJ1-6	TRBV5-1	TGCGCCAGCAGCTCTACGACGGGGGGGAATTCACCCCTCCACTTT	CASSSTTGGNSPLHF
few	TRBD1	TRBJ1-2	TRBV28	TGTGCCAGCGGCCCTGGGACAGGGGTTATCTACACCTTC	CASGPGTGVIYTF
-	-	TRBJ2-5	TRBV12-3/TRBV12-4	TGTGCCAGCAGTGTGCAGGGCAGGCAGACCCAGTACTTC	CASSVQGRQTQYF
-	-	TRBJ2-1	TRBV5-1	TGCGCCAGCAGCCCACTCGGTAGCTCGGGTGAGCAGTTCTTC	CASSPLGSSGEQFF
few	-	TRBJ2-7	TRBV10-2	TGCGCCAGCAGTAATCCAGGAACCTACGAGCAGTACTTC	CASSNPGTYEQYF
few	TRBD2	TRBJ2-1	TRBV5-1	TGCGCCAGCAGCTTGAGGCTGGGGGGGGACCACAACAATGAGCAGTTCTTC	CASSLRLGGDHNNEQFF
-	TRBD1	TRBJ1-2	TRBV5-5	TGTGCCAGCAGCGGAGACAGGGGTGGAGATGGCTACACCTTC	CASSGDRGGDGYTF
few	-	TRBJ1-1	TRBV6-2/TRBV6-3	TGTGCCAGCACCCGGAATTATGGCACTGAAGCTTTCTTT	CASTRNYGTEAFF
-	-	TRBJ1-1	TRBV28	TGTGCCAGCAGTTTACCAGGGATCGGGACTGAAGCTTTCTTT	CASSLPGIGTEAFF
few	-	TRBJ2-1	TRBV4-2	TGTGCCAGCAGTGACAGAAGCTCCTACAATGAGCAGTTCTTC	CASSDRSSYNEQFF
-	-	TRBJ2-5	TRBV2	TGTGCCAGCAGTCGGAATTCGCGCTCGCAGGGAGAGACCCAGTACTTC	CASSRNSRSQGETQYF
few	-	TRBJ1-5	TRBV24-1	TGTGCCACCGAAACAGTCCGACCAAGGGGGATAAATCAGCCCCAGCATTTT	CATETVRPRGINQPQHF
few	-	TRBJ2-2	TRBV7-3	TGTGCCAGCAGCTCGCTGGGGAGGAACACCGGGGAGCTGTTTTTT	CASSSLGRNTGELFF
-	-	TRBJ2-3	TRBV5-1	TGCGCCAGCAGCTTGGAGGGGGACCCTCGCACAGATACGCAGTATTTT	CASSLEGDPRTDTQYF
few	-	TRBJ2-4	TRBV7-2	TGTGCCAGCAGCCCAACCACAGCCAAAAACATTCAGTACTTC	CASSPTTAKNIQYF
few	-	TRBJ1-1	TRBV20-1	TGCAGTGCTAGAGAGCCGGGAGGGGTGAACGCTTTCTTT	CSAREPGGVNAFF
few	-	TRBJ1-1	TRBV5-1	TGCGCCAGCACCCCAGACGGCAGGCCGAACACTGAAGCTTTCTTT	CASTPDGRPNTEAFF
few	-	TRBJ1-4	TRBV6-5	TGTGCCAGCAGCAGGCAGGCTAATGAAAAACTGTTTTTT	CASSRQANEKLFF
-	-	TRBJ1-1	TRBV7-9	TGTGCCAGCAGCTTGAGAGTGGACACTGAAGCTTTCTTT	CASSLRVDTEAFF
-	-	TRBJ2-5	TRBV12-3/TRBV12-4	TGTGCCAGCAGTCAAAGGGTGGGAGAGACCCAGTACTTC	CASSQRVGETQYF
few	TRBD1	TRBJ1-2	TRBV9	TGTGCCAGCAGCGGATACAGGGGGCGCTTCTCCTTC	CASSGYRGRFSF
few	TRBD1	TRBJ1-2	TRBV28	TGTGCCAGCAGCGGGGACAGCTATGGCTACACCTTC	CASSGDSYGYTF
many	-	TRBJ2-5	TRBV4-1	TGCGCCAGCAGCCAAGCTGGAGCAGGGGGGGGGGAGACCCAGTACTTC	CASSQAGAGGGETQYF
-	-	TRBJ2-2	TRBV7-3	TGTGCCAGCAGCTTATGGAACAACGGTGGGCCGCCCACCGGGGAGCTGTTTTTT	CASSLWNNGGPPTGELFF
few	TRBD1	TRBJ1-4	TRBV18	TGTGCCAGCTCAGCCGGGACAGTCCTCGGGGAAAAACTGTTTTTT	CASSAGTVLGEKLFF
-	TRBD1	TRBJ1-2	TRBV7-3	TGTGCCAGCAGCGCCGGGACAGGGGTTGGCTACACCTTC	CASSAGTGVGYTF
-	-	TRBJ1-4	TRBV4-1	TGCGCCAGCAGCAGCAGCCTCCCGGAAAAACTGTTTTTT	CASSSSLPEKLFF